These 10 T cell receptor beta chains were sequenced from one sample in a study of radiation and T cells in renal cell carcinoma. The assay was immunoSEQ multiplex PCR, and TCRdb's table has in-frame clones only and misses some. The sample carries about 130,000 clones, 81% recorded once. Documented time point: blood 2 weeks post-SBRT. Sample treatment: 15 Gy SBRT to primary tumor, nephrectomy 4 weeks later. Source: blood, taken from a patient whose treatment included radiotherapy and nephrectomy. These receptors came from a man aged 50 to 60 with renal cell carcinoma.

The rearrangement links TRBV9 to TRBJ2-7, with D possibly being TRBD2 (6 bases). V was shortened by 0 bases and J by 1 base, with 11 bases between the two germline ends. Germline CDR1 and CDR2: SGDLS and YYNGEE. CDR3 length equals 15 residues. Here the CDR3 DNA reads TGTGCCAGCAGCGTAGGAGGGAGCGGGTCCTACGAGCAGTACTTC. Translated: CASSVGGSGSYEQYF.

This rearrangement joins TRBV9 to TRBJ2-1, with TRBD2 as a possible D gene (6 bases). V was shortened by 1 base and J by 4 bases, with 21 bases between the two germline ends. The CDR3 is 18 residues long. Per germline, CDR1 SGDLS and CDR2 YYNGEE. For the CDR3, the DNA is TGTGCCAGCAGCGTATACCCCTTCCCTAGCGCCCCGTACAATGAGCAGTTCTTC. As protein: CASSVYPFPSAPYNEQFF.

This clone was recorded only once. The chain couples TRBV7-9 to TRBJ2-2; perhaps TRBD2 as D (6 bases). V was shortened by 11 bases and J by 0 bases, with 13 bases between the two germline ends. CDR1 and CDR2 from the germline V gene are SEHNR and FQNEAQ (reference sequence). This CDR3 has 14 amino acids. The CDR3 region has the DNA TGTGCCGGCGGACTACCCGCGAACACCGGGGAGCTGTTTTTT. Protein: CAGGLPANTGELFF.

About this clone itself: The junction differs from germline at one of its ends, possibly a read error. The chain employs TRBV5-4 and TRBJ1-1, with 10 bases fitting TRBD1. The CDR3 length is 16 residues. The germline V gene encodes CDR1 SGHNT and CDR2 YYREEE (reference sequence). The DNA of the CDR3 is TGTGCCAGCAGACGCGGACAGGGGGGAGATAACACTGAGGCTTTCTTT. Protein: CASRRGQGGDNTEAFF. The full variable domain, in which reference TRBV5-4 and TRBJ1-1 provide the parts outside the CDR3, is ETGVTQSPTHLIKTRGQQVTLRCSSQSGHNTVSWYQQALGQGPQFIFQYYREEENGRGNFPPRFSGLQFPNYSSELNVNALELDDSALYLCASRRGQGGDNTEAFFGQGTRLTVV.

This clone was picked up one time. The chain combines TRBV6-6 with TRBJ2-1; D possibly corresponds to TRBD1 (5 bases). V lost 2 bases and J lost 13, with 15 bases in between. In germline, CDR1 is MNHNY, CDR2 SVGAGI (reference sequence). This CDR3 is 13 amino acids long. The CDR3 DNA reads TGTGCCAGCAGTTACACAGATGCCACAGGACAGTTCTTC. This gives the protein CASSYTDATGQFF.

This clone was observed a few times. J is TRBJ2-7 and V is TRBV5-4; D may be TRBD1 (7 bases). The CDR3 runs 15 residues. Trimming pared 5 bases from V and 2 bases from J, leaving 17 bases between. CDR1 SGHNT and CDR2 YYREEE come from the germline V gene (reference sequence). The CDR3 DNA follows: TGTGCCAGCAGGCTGGGCGGGACAGCGACCTACGAGCAGTACTTC. This codes for CASRLGGTATYEQYF.

The chain uses TRBV2 and TRBJ1-3; maybe TRBD1 (5 bases). The CDR3 length is 17 residues. Germline-derived CDR1 and CDR2 are SNHLY and FYNNEI. V lost 6 bases to trimming and J lost 3 bases, with 21 bases between them. CDR3 protein: CASSALQVLRGGNTIYF. In nucleotides, the CDR3 is TGTGCCAGCAGCGCTTTACAGGTCCTTAGGGGTGGAAACACCATATATTTT.

This chain links TRBV6-5 with TRBJ1-1, with D unresolved. Germline V gives CDR1 MNHEY, CDR2 SVGAGI. The V end was cut by 6 bases, the J end by 4 bases, with 12 bases between. The CDR3 extends over 13 amino acids. The CDR3 loop is CASRRPEGTEAFF. As DNA, the CDR3 is TGTGCCAGCAGGCGACCGGAGGGCACTGAAGCTTTCTTT.

The gene calls are TRBV30 and TRBJ1-1; tentative D call: TRBD1 (5 bases). Between the trimmed V and J ends, which lost 4 bases and 1 base, there was a span of 10 bases. Germline values: CDR1 GTSNPN, CDR2 SVGIG (reference sequence). The CDR3 is 13 residues long. CDR3 sequence (DNA): TGTGCCTGGAAGTTCGGGGCGAACACTGAAGCTTTCTTT. This encodes CAWKFGANTEAFF.

The rearrangement uses TRBV6-5 and TRBJ1-6; D not certain. CDR1 is MNHEY, CDR2 SVGAGI, per germline. This CDR3 spans 14 amino acids. V shed 0 bases and J shed 14 bases, with 14 bases lying between them. CDR3 sequence reads: CASSYSSIGNSLHF. The CDR3 nucleotides read TGTGCCAGCAGTTACTCGAGTATAGGCAATTCCCTCCACTTT.